This T cell receptor beta chain was obtained from a study of blood T cell repertoires in COVID-19. As for the study in general: Sample material is recorded as cDNA or gDNA derived from T cells, B-cell-depleted T cells, or PBMCs.

This CDR3 is built from 16 residues. V was cut by 5 bases and J by 0 bases, with 15 bases left in between. The germline V gene has CDR1 SGHTA and CDR2 FQGNSA. Assay used: immunoSEQ multiplex PCR; TCRdb lists only in-frame clones, some missing. The sample includes 310,000 or so clones, about 91% of them seen just once. J is TRBJ2-3 and V is TRBV7-2; the D gene is possibly TRBD2 (6 bases). The sequence came from a man aged 25-45 years with COVID-19, enrolled during active disease. Sequencing was carried out using peripheral blood. In DNA, the CDR3 is TGTGCCAGCAGCACAAGACTAGTGTCTAGCACAGATACGCAGTATTTT. This gives the protein CASSTRLVSSTDTQYF.